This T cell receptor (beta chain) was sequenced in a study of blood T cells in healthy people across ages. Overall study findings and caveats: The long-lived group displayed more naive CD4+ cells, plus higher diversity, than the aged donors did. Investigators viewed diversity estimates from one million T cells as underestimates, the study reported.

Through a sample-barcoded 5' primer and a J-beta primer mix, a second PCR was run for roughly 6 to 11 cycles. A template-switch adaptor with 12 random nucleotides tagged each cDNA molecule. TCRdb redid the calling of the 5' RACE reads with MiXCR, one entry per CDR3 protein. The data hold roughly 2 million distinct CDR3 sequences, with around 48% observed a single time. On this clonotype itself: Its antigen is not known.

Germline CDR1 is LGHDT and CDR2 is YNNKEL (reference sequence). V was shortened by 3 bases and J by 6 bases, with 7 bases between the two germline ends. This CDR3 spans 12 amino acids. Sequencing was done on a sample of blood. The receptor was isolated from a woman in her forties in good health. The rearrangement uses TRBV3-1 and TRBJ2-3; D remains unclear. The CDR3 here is CASSHSGDTQYF. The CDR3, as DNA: TGTGCCAGCAGCCATTCAGGTGATACGCAGTATTTT.